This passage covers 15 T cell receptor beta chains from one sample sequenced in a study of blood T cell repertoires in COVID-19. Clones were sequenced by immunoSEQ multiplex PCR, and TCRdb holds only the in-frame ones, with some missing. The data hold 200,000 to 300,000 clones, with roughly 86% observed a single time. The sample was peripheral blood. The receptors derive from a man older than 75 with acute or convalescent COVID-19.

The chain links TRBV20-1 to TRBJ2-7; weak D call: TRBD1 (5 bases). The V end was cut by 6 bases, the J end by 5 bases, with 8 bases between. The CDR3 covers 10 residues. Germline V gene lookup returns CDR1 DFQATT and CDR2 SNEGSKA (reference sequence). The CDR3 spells CSARAHEQYF. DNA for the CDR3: TGCAGTGCCAGGGCCCACGAGCAGTACTTC.

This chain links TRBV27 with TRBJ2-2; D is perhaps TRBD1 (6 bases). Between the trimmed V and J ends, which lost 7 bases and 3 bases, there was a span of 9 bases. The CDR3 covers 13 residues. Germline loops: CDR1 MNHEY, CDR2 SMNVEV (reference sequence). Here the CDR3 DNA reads TGTGCCAGCAATCGACAGGACACCGGGGAGCTGTTTTTT. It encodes CASNRQDTGELFF.

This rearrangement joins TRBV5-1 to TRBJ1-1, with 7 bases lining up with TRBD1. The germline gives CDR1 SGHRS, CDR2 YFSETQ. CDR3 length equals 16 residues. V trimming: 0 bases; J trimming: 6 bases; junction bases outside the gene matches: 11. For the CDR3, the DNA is TGCGCCAGCAGCTTGGACCGACAGGGAACTAATCCTGAAGCTTTCTTT. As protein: CASSLDRQGTNPEAFF. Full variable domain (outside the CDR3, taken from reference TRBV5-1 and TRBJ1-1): KAGVTQTPRYLIKTRGQQVTLSCSPISGHRSVSWYQQTPGQGLQFLFEYFSETQRNKGNFPGRFSGRQFSNSRSEMNVSTLELGDSALYLCASSLDRQGTNPEAFFGQGTRLTVV.

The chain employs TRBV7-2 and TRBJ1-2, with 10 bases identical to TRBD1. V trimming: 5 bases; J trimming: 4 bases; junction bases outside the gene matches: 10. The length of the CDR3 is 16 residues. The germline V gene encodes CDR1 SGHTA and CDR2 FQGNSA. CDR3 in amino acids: CASSPRTGGVSYGYTF. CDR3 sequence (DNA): TGTGCCAGCAGCCCCAGGACAGGGGGAGTCTCCTATGGCTACACCTTC.

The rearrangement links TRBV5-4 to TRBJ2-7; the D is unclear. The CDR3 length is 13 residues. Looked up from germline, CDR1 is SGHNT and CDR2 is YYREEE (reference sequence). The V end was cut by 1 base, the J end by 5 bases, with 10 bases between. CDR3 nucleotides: TGTGCCAGCAGCTTGAGTAACAGCCACGAGCAGTACTTC. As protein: CASSLSNSHEQYF.

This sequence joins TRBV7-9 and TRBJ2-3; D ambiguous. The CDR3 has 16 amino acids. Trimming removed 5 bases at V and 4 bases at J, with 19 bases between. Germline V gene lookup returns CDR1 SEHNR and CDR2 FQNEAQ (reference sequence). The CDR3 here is CASSPRSDPGADTQYF. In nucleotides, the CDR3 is TGTGCCAGCAGCCCCCGCAGCGACCCCGGCGCAGATACGCAGTATTTT.

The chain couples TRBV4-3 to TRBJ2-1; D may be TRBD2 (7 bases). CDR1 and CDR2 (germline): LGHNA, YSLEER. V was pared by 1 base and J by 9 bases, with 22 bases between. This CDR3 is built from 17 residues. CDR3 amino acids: CASSQGRGRGGLCEQFF. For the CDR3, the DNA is TGCGCCAGCAGCCAAGGTAGGGGTAGGGGGGGGCTATGTGAGCAGTTCTTC.

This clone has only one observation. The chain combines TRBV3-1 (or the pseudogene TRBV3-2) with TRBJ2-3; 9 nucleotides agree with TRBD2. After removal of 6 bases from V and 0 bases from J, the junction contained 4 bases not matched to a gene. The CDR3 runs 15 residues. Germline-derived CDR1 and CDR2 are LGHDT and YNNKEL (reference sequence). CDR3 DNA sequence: TGTGCCAGCAGTCCAACTAGCGGGAGCACAGATACGCAGTATTTT. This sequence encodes CASSPTSGSTDTQYF.

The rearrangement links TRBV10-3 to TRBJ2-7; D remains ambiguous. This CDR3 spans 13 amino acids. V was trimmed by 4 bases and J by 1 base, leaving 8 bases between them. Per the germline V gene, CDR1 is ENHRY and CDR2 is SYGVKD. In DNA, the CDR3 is TGTGCCATCAGTGTCCAGGTTTCCTACGAGCAGTACTTC. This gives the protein CAISVQVSYEQYF.

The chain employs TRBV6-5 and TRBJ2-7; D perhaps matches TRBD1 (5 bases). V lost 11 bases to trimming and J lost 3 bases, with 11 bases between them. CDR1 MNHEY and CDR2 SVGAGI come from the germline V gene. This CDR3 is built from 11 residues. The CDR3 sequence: CAAGHRYEQYF. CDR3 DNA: TGTGCCGCCGGACACCGCTACGAGCAGTACTTC.

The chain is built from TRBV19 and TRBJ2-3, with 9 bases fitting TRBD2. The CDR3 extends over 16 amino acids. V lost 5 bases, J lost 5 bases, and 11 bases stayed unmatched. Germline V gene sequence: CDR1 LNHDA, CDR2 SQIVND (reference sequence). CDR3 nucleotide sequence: TGTGCCAGTAGTCTTACTACTTCGACTAGCGGAGATACGCAGTATTTT. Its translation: CASSLTTSTSGDTQYF.

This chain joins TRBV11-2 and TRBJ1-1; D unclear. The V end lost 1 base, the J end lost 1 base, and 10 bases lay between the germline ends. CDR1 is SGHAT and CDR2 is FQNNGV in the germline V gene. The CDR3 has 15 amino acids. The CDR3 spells CASSLGQVANTEAFF. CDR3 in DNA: TGTGCCAGCAGCTTAGGGCAGGTGGCGAACACTGAAGCTTTCTTT.

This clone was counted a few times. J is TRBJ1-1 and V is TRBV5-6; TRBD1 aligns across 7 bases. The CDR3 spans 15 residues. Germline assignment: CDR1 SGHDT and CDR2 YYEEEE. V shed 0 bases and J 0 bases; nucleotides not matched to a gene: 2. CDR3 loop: CASSLAGQLNTEAFF. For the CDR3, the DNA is TGTGCCAGCAGCTTGGCGGGACAGTTGAACACTGAAGCTTTCTTT.

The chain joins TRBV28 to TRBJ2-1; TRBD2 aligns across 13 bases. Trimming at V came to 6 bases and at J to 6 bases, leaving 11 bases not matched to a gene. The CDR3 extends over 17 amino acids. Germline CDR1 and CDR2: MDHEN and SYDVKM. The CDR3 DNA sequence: TGTGCCAGCAGCCCAGGACTAGCGGGAGTGCTGGGCAATGAGCAGTTCTTC. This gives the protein CASSPGLAGVLGNEQFF. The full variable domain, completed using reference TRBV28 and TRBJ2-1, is DVKVTQSSRYLVKRTGEKVFLECVQDMDHENMFWYRQDPGLGLRLIYFSYDVKMKEKGDIPEGYSVSREKKERFSLILESASTNQTSMYLCASSPGLAGVLGNEQFFGPGTRLTVL.

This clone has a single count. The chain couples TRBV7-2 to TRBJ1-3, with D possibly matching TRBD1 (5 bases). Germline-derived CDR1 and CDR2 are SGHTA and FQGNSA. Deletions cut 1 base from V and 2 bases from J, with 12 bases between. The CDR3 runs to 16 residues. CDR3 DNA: TGTGCCAGCAGCTTAGGCAGCAGGGTGGCTGGAAACACCATATATTTT. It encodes CASSLGSRVAGNTIYF.